This T cell receptor (beta chain) was sequenced in a study of identical twins. The CDR3 loop spans 11 amino acids. Germline loops: CDR1 KGHDR, CDR2 SFDVKD. Trimming stripped 4 bases from V and 13 bases from J, with 10 bases between. General study results and limits: Not following the same donors, the study drew its conclusions from cross-sectional statistical analysis.

As to this clonotype: As yet, its antigen is unknown.

Unique molecular identifiers were in the cDNA, with template-switch universal primer binding. TCRdb re-called the 5' RACE reads through MiXCR, storing one row per CDR3 protein. The sample records approximately 490,000 distinct CDR3 sequences, approximately 20% being singletons. These data were likewise used in another study, on yellow fever vaccine responses in identical twins.

The sequenced sample consisted of CD4+ T cells sorted from blood. The clonotype was recovered from a woman younger than 30 in good health. The rearrangement joins TRBV24-1 to TRBJ2-1; possible D gene TRBD2, 5 bases. The CDR3 loop is CATSETGKQFF. CDR3 in DNA: TGTGCCACCAGTGAAACCGGGAAACAGTTCTTC.